These 10 T cell receptor beta chains came from one sample sequenced in a study of regulatory T cells in long-lasting Graves disease (dated by TCRdb to about 2021). The protocol used for the library was multiplex PCR. The run used an Illumina HiSeq 4000. CDR3 regions were amplified by Arm-PCR with iRepertoire HTBI primers to construct TCR beta libraries. TCRdb reran the public reads through fastp at Q25 and MiXCR, keeping productive beta chains. Rows merge per CDR3 protein into single entries with the most common DNA and genes. Counted in this sample were 300,000 to 400,000 distinct CDR3 sequences; over 15% of them appeared once. Roughly 27% of the sample is taken by the ten largest. In the paper's terms, the time point label means: newly diagnosed GD, antithyroid drugs for less than 3 months. RNA was extracted from PBMCs in TRIzol for both TCR sequencing and RNA sequencing. These data were also filed under a second study, of T cells in Graves' hyperthyroidism and ophthalmopathy.

The sequences come from peripheral blood mononuclear cells (PBMCs), collected at new diagnosis, from a patient treated with antithyroid drugs. The origin of the receptors is a man aged 40-55 years with Graves disease. Donor details come from another sample of the same person, matched by shared clones.

This sequence joins TRBV5-6 and TRBJ1-5; maybe TRBD1 (5 bases). The V end lost 0 bases, the J end lost 15 bases, and 13 bases lay between the germline ends. Germline CDR1 reads SGHDT; CDR2 reads YYEEEE. CDR3 length: 12 residues. The CDR3 protein is CASSLAGQNRHF. The CDR3 region has the DNA TGTGCCAGCAGCTTGGCCGGACAAAATCGGCATTTT.

This clonotype was recorded a few times. This chain connects TRBV24-1 to TRBJ1-3; 8 bases agree with TRBD1. This CDR3 spans 15 amino acids. The J segment lost 2 bases and the V segment lost 3 bases, leaving 2 bases of the junction unmatched. Germline V gives CDR1 KGHDR, CDR2 SFDVKD. The CDR3 region has the DNA TGTGCCACCAGTGATCCCAGGGGGCCTGGAAACACCATATATTTT. The encoded protein is CATSDPRGPGNTIYF.

This clonotype was counted ten times or more. The chain links TRBV2 to TRBJ2-1, with D unresolved. Germline assignment: CDR1 SNHLY and CDR2 FYNNEI. V dropped 5 bases and J dropped 7 bases, with 6 bases sitting between them. The CDR3 has 11 residues. The CDR3 loop is CASSPWNEQFF. For the CDR3, the DNA is TGTGCCAGCAGTCCGTGGAATGAGCAGTTCTTC.

This clonotype was observed many times. V and J are TRBV20-1 and TRBJ1-1; D is uncertain. The ends were cut back, 0 bases at V and 1 base at J, with 6 bases in the middle. The germline V gene encodes CDR1 DFQATT and CDR2 SNEGSKA (reference sequence). The CDR3 length is 13 residues. Here the CDR3 DNA reads TGCAGTGCTAGAGATTTAGGGAACACTGAAGCTTTCTTT. Its translation: CSARDLGNTEAFF.

This clonotype was counted many times. The V and J genes are TRBV3-1 and TRBJ2-2; TRBD1 might be the D (6 bases). Trimming removed 7 bases from V and 0 bases from J, with 9 bases in between. The CDR3 contains 14 residues. Germline CDR1 reads LGHDT; CDR2 reads YNNKEL (reference sequence). DNA of the CDR3: TGTGCCAGCACACAGGGTCCGAACACCGGGGAGCTGTTTTTT. Amino acid sequence: CASTQGPNTGELFF.

The V and J genes are TRBV7-2 and TRBJ2-3; unclear D gene. The V gene lost 7 bases and the J gene lost 6 bases, with 11 bases spanning the gap. Germline V gene sequence: CDR1 SGHTA, CDR2 FQGNSA. The CDR3 totals 12 residues. CDR3 protein: CASIRRSDTQYF. The DNA of the CDR3 is TGTGCCAGCATCCGGCGGTCCGATACGCAGTATTTT. The full variable domain, its missing parts supplied by reference TRBV7-2 and TRBJ2-3, is GAGVSQSPSNKVTEKGKDVELRCDPISGHTALYWYRQSLGQGLEFLIYFQGNSAPDKSGLPSDRFSAERTGGSVSTLTIQRTQQEDSAVYLCASIRRSDTQYFGPGTRLTVL.

Only a few counts were recorded for this clonotype. The chain joins TRBV15 to TRBJ1-3; 9 bases map to TRBD1. CDR1 and CDR2 (germline): LNHNV, YYDKDF (reference sequence). The CDR3 covers 18 residues. Unmatched junction bases numbered 9, after V lost 3 bases and J lost 0 bases. The CDR3 region is CATSSGRDRATSGNTIYF. In DNA, the CDR3 is TGTGCCACCAGCAGTGGCCGGGACAGGGCTACCTCTGGAAACACCATATATTTT. The whole variable domain, remainder taken from reference TRBV15 and TRBJ1-3, is DAMVIQNPRYQVTQFGKPVTLSCSQTLNHNVMYWYQQKSSQAPKLLFHYYDKDFNNEADTPDNFQSRRPNTSFCFLDIRSPGLGDTAMYLCATSSGRDRATSGNTIYFGEGSWLTVV.

This chain links TRBV4-1 with TRBJ1-5, with a possible D match to TRBD1 (5 bases). The V gene lost 1 base and the J gene lost 4 bases, with 11 bases spanning the gap. The CDR3 loop spans 15 amino acids. Germline-derived CDR1 and CDR2 are MGHRA and YSYEKL. The CDR3 nucleotides are TGCGCCAGCAGCCAAGGGTTCTGGGGGAATCAGCCCCAGCATTTT. It specifies CASSQGFWGNQPQHF.

This clonotype was detected many times. The CDR3 bases are TGTGCCAGCAGCCAAACCTGGACTAGCGGGGACTACGAGCAGTACTTC. Residues: CASSQTWTSGDYEQYF. This sequence joins TRBV3-1 and TRBJ2-7, with 12 bases that match TRBD2. Germline-derived CDR1 and CDR2 are LGHDT and YNNKEL (reference sequence). The CDR3 has 16 amino acids. The ends lost 2 bases at V and 3 bases at J; junction bases unmatched: 5.

This clonotype has at least ten counts. V gene TRBV5-6 combines with J gene TRBJ2-7; D not certain. The germline gives CDR1 SGHDT, CDR2 YYEEEE. The V gene lost 7 bases and the J gene lost 2 bases, with 16 bases spanning the gap. This CDR3 has 14 amino acids. CDR3 loop: CASSRRFGPYEQYF. In DNA, the CDR3 is TGTGCCAGCTCCCGGCGGTTCGGGCCCTACGAGCAGTACTTC.